This T cell receptor (beta chain) was documented in a study of blood T cells in healthy people across ages. Concerning this clonotype itself: The target antigen is unknown.

Notes on the study in general: Long-lived and aged donors differed, with more naive CD4+ cells and higher diversity in the long-lived.

It was with a sample-barcoded 5' primer and a J-beta primer mix that a second PCR of roughly 7 to 12 cycles was run. TCRdb re-analysed the 5' RACE reads in MiXCR, keeping a single row per CDR3 protein. The table lists about 1,500,000 distinct CDR3 sequences, over 25% of them singletons, with roughly 8% in the top ten. In germline, CDR1 is SGHAT, CDR2 FQDESV (reference sequence). With V trimmed by 5 bases and J by 9 bases, 7 bases remained unmatched. CDR3 length: 14 residues. This chain connects TRBV11-1 to TRBJ1-6; TRBD1 matches 7 bases. This clonotype originated in a woman in her 30s in good health. The sample comprised blood. CDR3 region: CASSPGQTGSPLHF. DNA of the CDR3: TGTGCCAGCAGCCCGGGACAGACGGGTTCACCCCTCCACTTT.